The 17 T cell receptor beta chains in this list originate from one sample, sequenced in a study of regulatory T cells in long-lasting Graves disease. Time point described: persistent/refractory GD, antithyroid drugs over 5 years with positive TRAb. Extracted PBMC RNA gave rise to the TCR library. Arm-PCR with iRepertoire HTBI primers amplified the CDR3 regions for these TCR beta libraries. TCRdb re-derived calls from the multiplex PCR reads in MiXCR, one entry per CDR3 protein. The sample yields approximately 400,000 distinct CDR3 sequences, more than 20% seen once. The specimen comprised peripheral blood mononuclear cells (PBMCs), sampled when the disease was refractory, from a patient treated with antithyroid drugs. The receptors here all came from a woman aged 40 to 50 with Graves disease.

There are many counts of this clonotype. V and J are TRBV3-1 and TRBJ2-5; possibly TRBD2 for D (5 bases). Looked up from germline, CDR1 is LGHDT and CDR2 is YNNKEL (reference sequence). Between the trimmed V and J ends, which lost 3 bases and 9 bases, there was a span of 8 bases. The CDR3 loop spans 11 amino acids. CDR3 sequence reads: CASSQPGAQYF. The CDR3 nucleotides read TGTGCCAGCAGCCAGCCCGGGGCCCAGTACTTC.

The V gene is TRBV6-2 or TRBV6-3, the J gene TRBJ2-7; no firm D call. CDR3 length: 12 amino acids. The V end lost 2 bases, the J end lost 9 bases, and 11 bases lay between the germline ends. Germline loops: CDR1 MNHEY, CDR2 SVGEGT. The DNA of the CDR3 is TGTGCCAGCAGTTACAGTGCTTATTTGCAGTACTTC. It yields the protein CASSYSAYLQYF.

The DNA for the CDR3 is TGTGCCAGCAGTGACAGGGATTCACCCCTCCACTTT. Its translation: CASSDRDSPLHF. The V and J genes are TRBV25-1 and TRBJ1-6; tentative D call: TRBD1 (5 bases). Trimming stripped 3 bases from V and 8 bases from J, with 5 bases between. This CDR3 has 12 amino acids. CDR1 and CDR2 from the germline V gene are MGHDK and SYGVNS. The complete variable domain, with remaining parts taken from reference TRBV25-1 and TRBJ1-6, reads EADIYQTPRYLVIGTGKKITLECSQTMGHDKMYWYQQDPGMELHLIHYSYGVNSTEKGDLSSESTVSRIRTEHFPLTLESARPSHTSQYLCASSDRDSPLHFGNGTRLTVT.

This clonotype has only a few counts. This chain links TRBV15 with TRBJ2-7, with D perhaps matching TRBD1 or TRBD2 (5 bases each). Trimming pared 0 bases from V and 4 bases from J, leaving 16 bases between. Germline-derived CDR1 and CDR2 are LNHNV and YYDKDF (reference sequence). The length of the CDR3 is 16 residues. The CDR3 DNA sequence: TGTGCCACCAGCAGAGAGGCGGGCAGGGTAGTGTACGAGCAGTACTTC. As protein: CATSREAGRVVYEQYF.

As regards this clonotype: A much larger clone lies one base from this, so it may be a read error. The J gene is TRBJ2-7, the V gene TRBV6-2 or TRBV6-3; weak D call: TRBD1 (6 bases). This CDR3 comprises 13 residues. CDR1 and CDR2 (germline): MNHEY, SVGEGT. CDR3 DNA sequence: TGTGTCAGCAGTTACGGGACAAACTGGGAGCAGTACTTC. As protein: CVSSYGTNWEQYF.

This clonotype was detected many times. V gene TRBV12-3 or TRBV12-4 combines with J gene TRBJ1-2, with 7 positions matching TRBD1. With V trimmed by 5 bases and J by 2 bases, 5 bases remained unmatched. The CDR3 is made up of 14 amino acids. The CDR3 DNA sequence: TGTGCCAGCAGTCTACCGGGACAGAACTATGGCTACACCTTC. As protein: CASSLPGQNYGYTF.

In regard to this clonotype: A much larger clone lies one base from this, so it may be a read error. This rearrangement joins TRBV28 to TRBJ1-5; D remains ambiguous. CDR1 and CDR2 from the germline V gene are MDHEN and SYDVKM. This CDR3 contains 14 residues. CDR3 sequence: CASNLPQFDQPQHF. CDR3 DNA sequence: TGTGCCAGCAATTTACCCCAGTTCGATCAGCCCCAGCATTTT.

The chain carries TRBV20-1 and TRBJ2-1; TRBD1 might be the D (6 bases). Germline-derived CDR1 and CDR2 are DFQATT and SNEGSKA (reference sequence). V lost 0 bases and J lost 6, with 12 bases in between. The CDR3 loop spans 14 amino acids. For the CDR3, the DNA is TGCAGTGCTAGAGATCCAACAGGGTCCAATGAGCAGTTCTTC. Protein: CSARDPTGSNEQFF.

This chain links TRBV3-1 with TRBJ1-1, with 9 bases lining up with TRBD1. There are 13 residues in the CDR3. Germline CDR1 and CDR2: LGHDT and YNNKEL (reference sequence). The J segment lost 10 bases and the V segment lost 0 bases, leaving 3 bases of the junction unmatched. The CDR3 coding sequence is TGTGCCAGCAGCCAAGATTGGGACAGGGTAGCTTTCTTT. It specifies CASSQDWDRVAFF.

This clonotype was detected ten times or more. The chain combines TRBV28 with TRBJ1-1, with D possibly being TRBD1 (5 bases). Germline assignment: CDR1 MDHEN and CDR2 SYDVKM. The CDR3 covers 11 residues. V lost 2 bases, J lost 12 bases, and 10 bases lay in between. CDR3 region: CASSLRGKTFF. In DNA, the CDR3 is TGTGCCAGCAGTTTAAGGGGAAAGACTTTCTTT. The full variable domain, completed using reference TRBV28 and TRBJ1-1, is DVKVTQSSRYLVKRTGEKVFLECVQDMDHENMFWYRQDPGLGLRLIYFSYDVKMKEKGDIPEGYSVSREKKERFSLILESASTNQTSMYLCASSLRGKTFFGQGTRLTVV.

This chain links TRBV7-3 with TRBJ2-2; D remains ambiguous. Trimming shortened V by 4 bases and J by 4 bases, and 10 bases separated the two germline ends. The CDR3 is 14 amino acids. Germline V gene data show CDR1 as SGHTA and CDR2 as FQGTGA. CDR3 sequence (DNA): TGTGCCAGCAGCTCCGGAGATGCCACCGGGGAGCTGTTTTTT. Its protein product is CASSSGDATGELFF. Complete variable domain (other parts from reference TRBV7-3 and TRBJ2-2): GAGVSQTPSNKVTEKGKYVELRCDPISGHTALYWYRQSLGQGPEFLIYFQGTGAADDSGLPNDRFFAVRPEGSVSTLKIQRTERGDSAVYLCASSSGDATGELFFGEGSRLTVL.

A few counts support this clonotype. The chain recombines TRBV28 with TRBJ2-1, with a possible D match to TRBD2 (5 bases). The CDR3 length is 13 residues. Trimming removed 7 bases from V and 11 bases from J, with 18 bases in between. The germline V gene has CDR1 MDHEN and CDR2 SYDVKM. CDR3 in amino acids: CASTWGPGGQQFF. For the CDR3, the DNA is TGTGCCAGCACATGGGGTCCCGGAGGTCAGCAGTTCTTC.

The genes are TRBV28 and TRBJ1-1; 7 bases line up with TRBD1. This CDR3 has 12 amino acids. Losses at the gene ends were 8 bases for V and 6 bases for J; bases not matched to a gene: 6. Germline CDR1 and CDR2: MDHEN and SYDVKM. CDR3 in DNA: TGTGCCAGCGGAGACAGGGAGGCTGAAGCTTTCTTT. It translates to CASGDREAEAFF.

This clonotype was seen many times. The rearrangement links TRBV12-3 or TRBV12-4 to TRBJ1-4, with unresolved D. This CDR3 spans 15 amino acids. V was clipped by 6 bases and J by 8 bases, with 19 bases between them. The CDR3 nucleotides read TGTGCCAGCAGCCCTTCAGATCACCGTGGGGAAAAACTGTTTTTT. Amino acid sequence: CASSPSDHRGEKLFF.

The chain links TRBV7-6 to TRBJ2-7; D is unresolved. The V and J ends lost 5 bases and 3 bases respectively, with 17 bases between them. The CDR3 totals 15 residues. Germline loops: CDR1 SGHVS, CDR2 FNYEAQ. The CDR3 protein is CASSPKTASGYEQYF. Here the CDR3 DNA reads TGTGCCAGCAGCCCAAAGACCGCTTCGGGCTACGAGCAGTACTTC.

The table lists this clonotype with many counts. This chain links TRBV28 with TRBJ2-7, with a possible D match to TRBD2 (6 bases). Deletions cut 3 bases from V and 8 bases from J, with 11 bases between. Germline V CDR1 and CDR2: MDHEN, SYDVKM. The length of the CDR3 is 12 residues. The CDR3 protein is CASSFRGWQQYF. The DNA for the CDR3 is TGTGCCAGCAGTTTCCGGGGGTGGCAGCAGTACTTC.

V and J are TRBV6-2 or TRBV6-3 and TRBJ2-3; 13 bases line up with TRBD2. CDR3 length: 20 amino acids. Germline CDR1 is MNHEY and CDR2 is SVGEGT. V was pared by 1 base and J by 2 bases, with 12 bases of the junction left unmatched. CDR3 in amino acids: CASSYYRTSGSFAHTDTQYF. For the CDR3, the DNA is TGTGCCAGCAGTTACTACCGGACTAGCGGGAGCTTCGCTCACACAGATACGCAGTATTTT.